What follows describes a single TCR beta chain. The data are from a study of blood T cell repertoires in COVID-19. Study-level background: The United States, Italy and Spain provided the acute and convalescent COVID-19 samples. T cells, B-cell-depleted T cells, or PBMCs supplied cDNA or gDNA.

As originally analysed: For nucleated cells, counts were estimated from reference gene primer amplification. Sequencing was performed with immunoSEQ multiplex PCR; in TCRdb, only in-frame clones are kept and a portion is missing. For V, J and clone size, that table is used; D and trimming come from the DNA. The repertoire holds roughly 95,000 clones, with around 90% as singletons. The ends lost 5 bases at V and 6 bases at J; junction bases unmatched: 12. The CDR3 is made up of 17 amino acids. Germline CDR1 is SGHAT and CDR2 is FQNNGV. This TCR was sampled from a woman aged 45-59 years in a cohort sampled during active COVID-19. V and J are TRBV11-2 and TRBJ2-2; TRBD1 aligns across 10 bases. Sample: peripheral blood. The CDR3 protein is CASSQAEDRGFAGELFF. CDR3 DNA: TGTGCCAGCAGCCAAGCCGAGGACAGGGGGTTCGCCGGGGAGCTGTTTTTT.